Following are 18 T cell receptor beta chains from one sample sequenced in a study of T cell responses to AZD1222 COVID-19 vaccine. Profiling relied on immunoSEQ multiplex PCR, and the TCRdb table lists in-frame clones only, not all of them. The sample holds about 100,000 clones, over 90% seen once. The starting material was peripheral blood, obtained on day 0 of AZD1222 vaccination. These receptors originate from an adult in good health.

The CDR3 region is CASSPIGQGGEQYF. The CDR3 bases are TGTGCCAGCAGTCCCATCGGCCAAGGGGGCGAGCAGTACTTC. The V call is TRBV7-9, the J call TRBJ2-7; maybe TRBD1 (6 bases). V was cut by 6 bases and J by 6 bases, with 18 bases left in between. The CDR3 runs 14 residues. Germline lookup yields CDR1 SEHNR and CDR2 FQNEAQ (reference sequence).

The chain has TRBV28 and TRBJ1-4; no definite D call. The V gene lost 5 bases and the J gene lost 4 bases, with 11 bases spanning the gap. The CDR3 contains 14 residues. The germline V gene encodes CDR1 MDHEN and CDR2 SYDVKM. CDR3 sequence reads: CASSTRTVNEKLFF. CDR3 DNA: TGTGCCAGCAGTACTAGGACGGTTAATGAAAAACTGTTTTTT.

The chain has TRBV6-5 and TRBJ2-2, with D tentatively TRBD2 (6 bases). The CDR3 contains 16 residues. The germline gives CDR1 MNHEY, CDR2 SVGAGI. V was trimmed by 2 bases and J by 7 bases, leaving 17 bases between them. The CDR3 sequence: CASSYPAGGRGGELFF. The CDR3 DNA reads as TGTGCCAGCAGTTACCCCGCGGGCGGGCGGGGCGGGGAGCTGTTTTTT.

With respect to this clone: Other nucleotide sequences in the sample specify the same CDR3. The V call is TRBV28, the J call TRBJ2-7; TRBD1 matches at 8 bases. From germline, CDR1 is MDHEN and CDR2 SYDVKM. The CDR3 loop spans 15 amino acids. The V gene end was trimmed by 3 bases and the J gene end by 4 bases; junction bases not matched to a gene: 8. The CDR3 DNA follows: TGTGCCAGCAGTTTGTTGGGGACAGGCCCTTACGAGCAGTACTTC. Its protein product is CASSLLGTGPYEQYF.

This clone was found once. The CDR3 is CASSFKASVIYEQYF. The CDR3 nucleotides are TGTGCCAGCAGTTTTAAGGCTAGCGTGATCTACGAGCAGTACTTC. The rearrangement links TRBV27 to TRBJ2-7; a possible D gene is TRBD2 (6 bases). Germline lookup yields CDR1 MNHEY and CDR2 SMNVEV (reference sequence). The CDR3 has 15 residues. With 3 bases removed from V and 3 bases from J, the gap between germline ends came to 15 bases.

The rearrangement links TRBV28 to TRBJ1-3; D not resolved. Germline V gene lookup returns CDR1 MDHEN and CDR2 SYDVKM. The CDR3 loop spans 14 amino acids. V lost 8 bases to trimming and J lost 0 bases, with 11 bases between them. CDR3 sequence (DNA): TGTGCCAGCGTAGAGCGCATCTCTGGAAACACCATATATTTT. Its translation is CASVERISGNTIYF.

Points on this clone: Additional DNA sequences in this sample encode the identical CDR3. CDR3: CAWSVLTEAFF. The CDR3 coding sequence is TGTGCCTGGAGTGTACTCACTGAAGCTTTCTTT. This sequence joins TRBV30 and TRBJ1-1, with D unclear. Germline CDR1 GTSNPN, CDR2 SVGIG (reference sequence). Trimming removed 0 bases at V and 4 bases at J, with 3 bases between. This CDR3 spans 11 amino acids.

J is TRBJ2-7 and V is TRBV19; 7 positions match TRBD1. In germline, CDR1 is LNHDA, CDR2 SQIVND (reference sequence). There are 15 residues in the CDR3. The V and J ends lost 4 bases and 6 bases, in that order; junction bases with no gene match: 12. The CDR3 DNA reads as TGTGCCAGTAGTACAGCCAAGACAGGGTCCCCCGAGCAGTACTTC. It encodes CASSTAKTGSPEQYF.

The gene calls are TRBV2 and TRBJ2-3; TRBD2 aligns across 9 bases. The CDR3 loop spans 14 amino acids. CDR1 SNHLY and CDR2 FYNNEI come from the germline V gene. J gave up 4 bases and V 2 bases, and 1 base lay outside the gene matches. The CDR3 region is CASSERLAADTQYF. DNA for the CDR3: TGTGCCAGCAGTGAAAGACTAGCGGCAGATACGCAGTATTTT.

This chain joins TRBV7-6 and TRBJ2-1, with 7 positions matching TRBD2. The CDR3 has 15 amino acids. CDR1 and CDR2 from the germline V gene are SGHVS and FNYEAQ. V lost 4 bases to trimming and J lost 6 bases; unmatched junction nucleotides: 9. The CDR3 protein is CASSSIPGGFNEQFF. In DNA form, the CDR3 reads TGTGCCAGCAGCTCAATTCCGGGAGGTTTCAATGAGCAGTTCTTC.

The CDR3 nucleotides read TGTGCCAGCTCACCACCGTCCGGGAGCACAGATACGCAGTATTTT. Translation: CASSPPSGSTDTQYF. The chain uses TRBV18 and TRBJ2-3, with D unresolved. The V end lost 0 bases, the J end lost 0 bases, and 7 bases lay between the germline ends. The CDR3 is 15 amino acids. Germline V lookup: CDR1 KGHSH, CDR2 LQKENI. Combining the CDR3 with reference TRBV18 and TRBJ2-3 gives the whole variable domain NAGVMQNPRHLVRRRGQEARLRCSPMKGHSHVYWYRQLPEEGLKFMVYLQKENIIDESGMPKERFSAEFPKEGPSILRIQQVVRGDSAAYFCASSPPSGSTDTQYFGPGTRLTVL.

The chain uses TRBV9 and TRBJ2-7, with TRBD1 as a possible D gene (6 bases). Trimming left V 3 bases short and J 3 bases short, with 16 bases between. The V gene's germline CDR1 is SGDLS and CDR2 YYNGEE. CDR3 length: 15 residues. The DNA of the CDR3 is TGTGCCAGCAGCGAATTACCTACAGGGCTCTACGAGCAGTACTTC. The encoded protein is CASSELPTGLYEQYF.

The chain couples TRBV9 to TRBJ1-6; no clear D gene. Trimming removed 2 bases at V and 3 bases at J, with 12 bases between. This CDR3 is 16 amino acids long. Germline CDR1 reads SGDLS; CDR2 reads YYNGEE. The DNA for the CDR3 is TGTGCCAGCAGCGTTGGTTCCCGCGACTATAATTCACCCCTCCACTTT. Translating it yields CASSVGSRDYNSPLHF.

This rearrangement joins TRBV27 to TRBJ2-7; 11 nucleotides agree with TRBD2. This CDR3 region has 15 residues. Trimming took 4 bases from V and 6 from J; bases not matched to a gene: 8. CDR1 and CDR2 from the germline V gene are MNHEY and SMNVEV (reference sequence). The CDR3 bases are TGTGCCAGCAGTTCGGGACTAGCGGCATATAGCGAGCAGTACTTC. Encoded protein: CASSSGLAAYSEQYF.

Turning to this clone: Distinct nucleotide sequences in the sample also encode this CDR3. This chain connects TRBV28 to TRBJ2-7; the D is unclear. Deletions cut 7 bases from V and 2 bases from J, with 6 bases between. This CDR3 contains 11 residues. The germline V gene encodes CDR1 MDHEN and CDR2 SYDVKM. The chain's CDR3 is CASTATYEQYF. Here the CDR3 DNA reads TGTGCCAGCACCGCAACCTACGAGCAGTACTTC. The full variable domain, its missing parts supplied by reference TRBV28 and TRBJ2-7, is DVKVTQSSRYLVKRTGEKVFLECVQDMDHENMFWYRQDPGLGLRLIYFSYDVKMKEKGDIPEGYSVSREKKERFSLILESASTNQTSMYLCASTATYEQYFGPGTRLTVT.

The rearrangement joins TRBV7-3 to TRBJ2-7, with 9 bases fitting TRBD2. V dropped 5 bases and J dropped 3; count of bases not matched to a gene: 8. Germline CDR1 and CDR2: SGHTA and FQGTGA. This CDR3 region has 15 residues. This CDR3 reads CASSQGAGGYYEQYF. DNA of the CDR3: TGTGCCAGCAGCCAAGGAGCGGGAGGTTACTACGAGCAGTACTTC.

This chain joins TRBV5-6 and TRBJ2-3; 7 nucleotides align to TRBD1. With V trimmed by 0 bases and J by 3 bases, 10 bases remained unmatched. Germline lookup yields CDR1 SGHDT and CDR2 YYEEEE. CDR3 length: 17 residues. The CDR3 region is CASSLAPIKQGTDTQYF. Here the CDR3 DNA reads TGTGCCAGCAGCTTGGCCCCTATCAAACAGGGGACAGATACGCAGTATTTT.

The rearrangement links TRBV30 to TRBJ2-3, with unresolved D. The CDR3 is 14 residues long. Germline CDR1 is GTSNPN and CDR2 is SVGIG (reference sequence). Trimming took 2 bases from V and 4 from J, leaving 13 bases between them. In DNA, the CDR3 is TGTGCCTGGAGTTCTTTAACTTGGGCAGATACGCAGTATTTT. Translated, it gives CAWSSLTWADTQYF.